These 19 T cell receptor beta chains were all obtained from the same sample, sequenced in a study of blood T cell repertoires in COVID-19. Some clones are missing from TCRdb's copy, which holds only in-frame ones; the method was immunoSEQ multiplex PCR. This table holds fewer than 180,000 clones, approximately 80% found once. Sequencing input: peripheral blood. These receptors were collected from a man in his 70s with acute or convalescent COVID-19.

V usage is TRBV27 and J usage is TRBJ1-1, with a tentative D call TRBD1 (5 bases). Deletions cut 5 bases from V and 1 base from J, with 11 bases between. The CDR3 spans 14 residues. Per the germline V gene, CDR1 is MNHEY and CDR2 is SMNVEV (reference sequence). The CDR3 nucleotides are TGTGCCAGCAGTCCGGGACTCACGAACACTGAAGCTTTCTTT. It yields the protein CASSPGLTNTEAFF.

This chain joins TRBV5-4 and TRBJ2-6; 9 positions agree with TRBD1. The CDR3 contains 17 residues. The V gene's germline CDR1 is SGHNT and CDR2 YYREEE (reference sequence). The V and J ends lost 4 bases and 3 bases, in that order; junction bases with no gene match: 8. CDR3 DNA sequence: TGTGCCAGCAGCACCGGGACAGGGATTTTTGGGGCCAACGTCCTGACTTTC. It codes for CASSTGTGIFGANVLTF.

The chain joins TRBV3-1 (or the pseudogene TRBV3-2) to TRBJ2-2; D gene uncertain. Germline V gives CDR1 LGHDT, CDR2 YNNKEL (reference sequence). There are 14 residues in the CDR3. Trimming shortened V by 1 base and J by 3 bases, and 6 bases separated the two germline ends. The DNA of the CDR3 is TGTGCCAGCAGCCAAGGAGACTACACCGGGGAGCTGTTTTTT. Translated, it gives CASSQGDYTGELFF.

Details on this clone: The CDR3 end shows no conserved phenylalanine or tryptophan, and so a read error is likely. It is unclear where the CDR3 begins or ends on the DNA, so no DNA is shown, and the CDR3 is as TCRdb lists it. The gene calls are TRBV10-1 and TRBJ2-7; the table assigns TRBD1, which was not confirmed against the DNA. The CDR3 is 11 residues long, counting both termini. Germline V gene lookup returns CDR1 WNHNN and CDR2 SYGVQD (reference sequence). CDR3 loop: CARNEGQASKG.

This chain connects TRBV28 to TRBJ1-5; 9 positions match TRBD1. This CDR3 is 17 amino acids long. CDR1 and CDR2 (germline): MDHEN, SYDVKM. V was clipped by 3 bases and J by 2 bases; unmatched bases: 8. The CDR3 DNA is TGTGCCAGCAGTTTCATGACAGGGGGGATCGGCAATCAGCCCCAGCATTTT. This gives the protein CASSFMTGGIGNQPQHF.

This clone was counted a single time. The gene calls are TRBV13 and TRBJ2-3; 10 bases align to TRBD2. This CDR3 has 18 residues. The trim removed 3 bases at V and 6 bases at J, leaving 15 bases unmatched. Germline-derived CDR1 and CDR2 are PRHDT and FYEKMQ (reference sequence). CDR3 nucleotide sequence: TGTGCCAGCAGCTTCATAGGACTAGCGGAACCTATTTGGGATACGCAGTATTTT. Amino acid sequence: CASSFIGLAEPIWDTQYF. Drawing the rest from reference TRBV13 and TRBJ2-3, the complete variable domain is AAGVIQSPRHLIKEKRETATLKCYPIPRHDTVYWYQQGPGQDPQFLISFYEKMQSDKGSIPDRFSAQQFSDYHSELNMSSLELGDSALYFCASSFIGLAEPIWDTQYFGPGTRLTVL.

This chain joins TRBV7-3 and TRBJ2-7; 11 nucleotides agree with TRBD1. J was trimmed by 0 bases and V by 5 bases; bases with no gene match: 6. This CDR3 has 16 amino acids. Germline values: CDR1 SGHTA, CDR2 FQGTGA. CDR3 nucleotides: TGTGCCAGCAGCCCATGGGACAGGGGGTTCTCCTACGAGCAGTACTTC. Translated: CASSPWDRGFSYEQYF.

The chain recombines TRBV19 with TRBJ2-5, with D possibly matching TRBD1 (5 bases). This CDR3 is built from 16 residues. V was trimmed by 7 bases and J by 5 bases, leaving 23 bases between them. Per the germline V gene, CDR1 is LNHDA and CDR2 is SQIVND (reference sequence). The CDR3 DNA sequence: TGTGCCAGTACGCAAGGCAGGGCCCCTCAACATGAGACCCAGTACTTC. Amino acids: CASTQGRAPQHETQYF.

The chain links TRBV24-1 to TRBJ2-7; 12 bases match TRBD1. V was clipped by 6 bases and J by 9 bases; unmatched bases: 11. The germline gives CDR1 KGHDR, CDR2 SFDVKD. This CDR3 has 15 amino acids. DNA of the CDR3: TGTGCCACCAGTTTACCGGGACAGGGGGCGAAGGGGCAGTACTTC. Translation: CATSLPGQGAKGQYF.

The V gene is TRBV6-5, the J gene TRBJ1-1; D call uncertain. This CDR3 is 14 amino acids long. CDR1 and CDR2 (germline): MNHEY, SVGAGI. V shed 9 bases and J shed 1 base, with 15 bases lying between them. The CDR3 loop reads CASRTGGQNTEAFF. Here the CDR3 DNA reads TGTGCCAGTAGGACGGGAGGTCAGAACACTGAAGCTTTCTTT.

The J gene is TRBJ2-1, the V gene TRBV9; 9 nucleotides agree with TRBD1. This CDR3 contains 15 residues. Germline trimming cut 7 bases from V and 4 bases from J; bases unmatched to any gene: 9. Germline CDR1 SGDLS, CDR2 YYNGEE. CDR3 DNA: TGTGCCAGCGCAATCACCGGGACAGGGTACAATGAGCAGTTCTTC. This codes for CASAITGTGYNEQFF.

This chain joins TRBV14 and TRBJ2-1; the D is unclear. V lost 0 bases, J lost 0 bases, and 12 bases lay in between. The length of the CDR3 is 17 residues. From germline, CDR1 is SGHDN and CDR2 FVKESK. The CDR3 DNA sequence: TGTGCCAGCAGCCAAGACCAAGCCCGAAGCTCCTACAATGAGCAGTTCTTC. It is translated as CASSQDQARSSYNEQFF.

The genes are TRBV11-3 and TRBJ2-1, with 10 positions matching TRBD1. The CDR3 extends over 16 amino acids. The junction had 8 bases not matched to a gene; V was cut back by 0 bases and J by 9 bases. In germline, CDR1 is SGHNT, CDR2 YENEEA. As DNA, the CDR3 is TGTGCCAGCAGCTTAGACGGACAGGGGGGAGCAGGTGAGCAGTTCTTC. This codes for CASSLDGQGGAGEQFF.

The V gene is TRBV7-2, the J gene TRBJ2-5; 7 bases fit TRBD2. This CDR3 spans 14 amino acids. Unmatched junction bases numbered 3, after V lost 3 bases and J lost 2 bases. CDR1 and CDR2 from the germline V gene are SGHTA and FQGNSA. The CDR3: CASSLGRAQETQYF. The DNA of the CDR3 is TGTGCCAGCAGCTTGGGGAGGGCTCAAGAGACCCAGTACTTC.

The chain joins TRBV5-1 to TRBJ1-1; D uncertain. V gave up 4 bases and J gave up 2 bases, with 15 bases separating them. This CDR3 is 15 amino acids long. Germline assignment: CDR1 SGHRS and CDR2 YFSETQ. Here the CDR3 reads CASSPSPTTNTEAFF. CDR3 in DNA: TGCGCCAGCAGCCCAAGCCCTACTACTAACACTGAAGCTTTCTTT.

The chain combines TRBV2 with TRBJ1-5; D is unresolved. CDR1 and CDR2 from the germline V gene are SNHLY and FYNNEI. V was pared by 3 bases and J by 2 bases, with 5 bases between. The length of the CDR3 is 13 residues. CDR3 nucleotide sequence: TGTGCCAGCAGTGACAGGCGCAATCAGCCCCAGCATTTT. Amino acid sequence: CASSDRRNQPQHF.

As for this clone: Other DNA sequences within the sample encode an identical CDR3. The rearrangement links TRBV7-8 to TRBJ1-2, with 10 bases lining up with TRBD1. The germline V gene encodes CDR1 SGHVS and CDR2 FQNEAQ. The CDR3 sequence is 15 residues long. J gave up 3 bases and V 5 bases, and 6 bases lay outside the gene matches. The CDR3 sequence: CASSPAGTGDYGYTF. The CDR3 region has the DNA TGTGCCAGCAGCCCGGCGGGGACAGGGGACTATGGCTACACCTTC.

This rearrangement joins TRBV15 to TRBJ2-5, with TRBD1 matching over 8 bases. J was trimmed by 5 bases and V by 1 base; bases with no gene match: 6. The V gene's germline CDR1 is LNHNV and CDR2 YYDKDF (reference sequence). The CDR3 spans 15 residues. CDR3 protein: CATSRAQGAWETQYF. The CDR3 DNA sequence: TGTGCCACCAGCAGAGCTCAGGGGGCTTGGGAGACCCAGTACTTC.

This chain links TRBV12-3 or TRBV12-4 with TRBJ2-3; TRBD2 matches at 7 bases. The CDR3 is made up of 13 amino acids. After removal of 5 bases from V and 8 bases from J, the junction contained 7 bases not matched to a gene. As DNA, the CDR3 is TGTGCCAGCAGTCGGGACTATTTTGGTACGCAGTATTTT. Amino acid sequence: CASSRDYFGTQYF.